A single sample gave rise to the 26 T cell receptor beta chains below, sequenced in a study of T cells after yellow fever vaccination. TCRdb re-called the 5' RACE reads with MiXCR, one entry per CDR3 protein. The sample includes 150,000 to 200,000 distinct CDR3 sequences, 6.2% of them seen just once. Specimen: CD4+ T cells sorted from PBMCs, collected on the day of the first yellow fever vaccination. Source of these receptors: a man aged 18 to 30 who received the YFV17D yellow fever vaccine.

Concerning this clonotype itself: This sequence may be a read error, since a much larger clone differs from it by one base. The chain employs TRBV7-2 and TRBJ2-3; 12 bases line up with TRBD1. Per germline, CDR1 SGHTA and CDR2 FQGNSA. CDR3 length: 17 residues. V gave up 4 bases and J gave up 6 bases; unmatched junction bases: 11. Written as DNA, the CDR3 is TGTGCCAGCAGCTCTCCCCCGGGACAGGGGGCGAGCGATACGCAGTATTTT. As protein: CASSSPPGQGASDTQYF.

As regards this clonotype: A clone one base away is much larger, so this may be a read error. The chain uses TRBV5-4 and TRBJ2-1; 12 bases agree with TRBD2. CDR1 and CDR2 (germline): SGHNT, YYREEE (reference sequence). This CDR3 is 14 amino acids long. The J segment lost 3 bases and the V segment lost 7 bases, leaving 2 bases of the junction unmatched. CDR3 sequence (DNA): TGTGCCAGCGGACTAGCGGGGAGCTACAATGAGCAGTTCTTC. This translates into CASGLAGSYNEQFF.

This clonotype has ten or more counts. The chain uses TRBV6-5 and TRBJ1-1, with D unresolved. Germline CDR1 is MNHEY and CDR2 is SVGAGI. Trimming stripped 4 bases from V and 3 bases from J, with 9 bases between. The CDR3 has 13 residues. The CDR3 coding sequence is TGTGCCAGCAGTTTCGGGCGTTACACTGAAGCTTTCTTT. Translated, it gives CASSFGRYTEAFF.

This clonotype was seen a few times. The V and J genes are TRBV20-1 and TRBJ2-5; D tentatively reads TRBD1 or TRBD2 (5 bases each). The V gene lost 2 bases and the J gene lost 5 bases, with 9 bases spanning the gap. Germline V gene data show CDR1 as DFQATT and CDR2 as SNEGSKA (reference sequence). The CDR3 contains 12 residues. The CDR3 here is CSARRGEETQYF. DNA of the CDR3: TGCAGTGCTAGAAGAGGGGAGGAGACCCAGTACTTC.

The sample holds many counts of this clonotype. CDR3 nucleotide sequence: TGCAGCCATGAGAGACCCACTGAAGCTTTCTTT. Protein: CSHERPTEAFF. The genes are TRBV29-1 and TRBJ1-1; D gene uncertain. The CDR3 runs to 11 residues. The germline V gene has CDR1 SQVTM and CDR2 ANQGSEA. The V gene lost 8 bases and the J gene lost 4 bases, with 11 bases spanning the gap.

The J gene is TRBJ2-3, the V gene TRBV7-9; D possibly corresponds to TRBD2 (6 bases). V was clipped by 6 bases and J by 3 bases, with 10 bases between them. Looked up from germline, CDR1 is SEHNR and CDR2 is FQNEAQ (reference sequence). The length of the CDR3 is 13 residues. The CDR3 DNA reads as TGTGCCAGCAGGCGGGACCGTACAGATACGCAGTATTTT. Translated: CASRRDRTDTQYF.

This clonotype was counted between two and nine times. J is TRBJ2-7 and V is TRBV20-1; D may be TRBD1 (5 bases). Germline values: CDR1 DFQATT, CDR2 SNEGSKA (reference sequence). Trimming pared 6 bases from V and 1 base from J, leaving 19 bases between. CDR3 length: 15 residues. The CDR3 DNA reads TGCAGTGCCAGCACTCCTTATGGACAATCCTACGAGCAGTACGTC. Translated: CSASTPYGQSYEQYV.

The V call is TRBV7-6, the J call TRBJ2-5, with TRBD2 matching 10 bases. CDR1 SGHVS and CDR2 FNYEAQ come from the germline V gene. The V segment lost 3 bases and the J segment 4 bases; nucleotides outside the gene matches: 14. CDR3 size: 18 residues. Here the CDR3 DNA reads TGTGCCAGCAGCTTCGGAGCGGGGCTAGCGGGGGTCGGAGAGACCCAGTACTTC. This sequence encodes CASSFGAGLAGVGETQYF.

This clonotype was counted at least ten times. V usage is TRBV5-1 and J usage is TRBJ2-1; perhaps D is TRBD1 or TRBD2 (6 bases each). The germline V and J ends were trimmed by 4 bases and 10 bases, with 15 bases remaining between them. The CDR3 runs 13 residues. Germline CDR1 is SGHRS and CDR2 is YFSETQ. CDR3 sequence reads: CASSPDRAGEQFF. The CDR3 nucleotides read TGCGCCAGCAGCCCGGACAGAGCGGGCGAGCAGTTCTTC.

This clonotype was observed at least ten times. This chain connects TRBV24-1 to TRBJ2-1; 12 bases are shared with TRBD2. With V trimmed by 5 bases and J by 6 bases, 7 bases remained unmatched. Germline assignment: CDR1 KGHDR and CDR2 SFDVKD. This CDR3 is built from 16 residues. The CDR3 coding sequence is TGTGCCACCAGTGCCACTAGCGGGGGGAAGGGCAATGAGCAGTTCTTC. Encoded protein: CATSATSGGKGNEQFF.

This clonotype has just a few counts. The CDR3 DNA sequence: TGTGCCAGCAGCCAAGATCCCCGGATTCGGCTACCTTACGAGCAGTACGTC. Translation: CASSQDPRIRLPYEQYV. The V and J genes are TRBV14 and TRBJ2-7, with D uncertain. Germline V gene data show CDR1 as SGHDN and CDR2 as FVKESK. The CDR3 consists of 17 residues. V lost 0 bases, J lost 4 bases, and 19 bases lay in between.

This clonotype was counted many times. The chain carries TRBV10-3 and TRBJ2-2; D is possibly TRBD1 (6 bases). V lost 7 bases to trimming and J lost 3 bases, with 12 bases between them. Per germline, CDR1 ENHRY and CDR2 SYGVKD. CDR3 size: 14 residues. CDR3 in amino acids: CAITSQGDTGELFF. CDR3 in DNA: TGTGCCATCACTTCACAGGGCGACACCGGGGAGCTGTTTTTT.

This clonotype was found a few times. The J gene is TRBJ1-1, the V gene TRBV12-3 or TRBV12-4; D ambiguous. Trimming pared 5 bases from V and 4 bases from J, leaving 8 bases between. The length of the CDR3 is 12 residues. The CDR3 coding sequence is TGTGCCAGCAGTACCTCAGCCACTGAAGCTTTCTTT. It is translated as CASSTSATEAFF.

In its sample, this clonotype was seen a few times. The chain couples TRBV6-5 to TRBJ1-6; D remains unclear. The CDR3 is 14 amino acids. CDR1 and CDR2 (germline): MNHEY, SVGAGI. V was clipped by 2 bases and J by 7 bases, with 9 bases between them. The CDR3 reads CASSYRVRNSPLHF. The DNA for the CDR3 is TGTGCCAGCAGTTACAGGGTCAGGAATTCACCCCTCCACTTT.

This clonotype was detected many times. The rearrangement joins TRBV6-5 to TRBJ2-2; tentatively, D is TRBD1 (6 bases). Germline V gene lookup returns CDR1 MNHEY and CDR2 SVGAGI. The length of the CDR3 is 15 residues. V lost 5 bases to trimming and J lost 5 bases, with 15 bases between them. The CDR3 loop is CASSPEGGWTGELFF. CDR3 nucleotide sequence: TGTGCCAGCAGTCCTGAAGGGGGTTGGACCGGGGAGCTGTTTTTT.

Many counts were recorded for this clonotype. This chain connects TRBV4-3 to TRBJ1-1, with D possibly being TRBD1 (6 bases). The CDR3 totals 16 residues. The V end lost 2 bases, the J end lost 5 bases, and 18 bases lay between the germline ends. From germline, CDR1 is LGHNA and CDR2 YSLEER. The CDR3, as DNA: TGCGCCAGCAGCCAACCGGACAGTTGGATGCGGACTGAAGCTTTCTTT. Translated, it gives CASSQPDSWMRTEAFF.

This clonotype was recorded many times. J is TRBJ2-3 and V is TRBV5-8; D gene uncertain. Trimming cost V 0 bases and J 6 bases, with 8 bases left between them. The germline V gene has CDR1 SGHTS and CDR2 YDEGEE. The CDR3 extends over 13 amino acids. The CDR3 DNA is TGTGCCAGCAGCTTGGTTCATGAGGATACGCAGTATTTT. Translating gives CASSLVHEDTQYF.

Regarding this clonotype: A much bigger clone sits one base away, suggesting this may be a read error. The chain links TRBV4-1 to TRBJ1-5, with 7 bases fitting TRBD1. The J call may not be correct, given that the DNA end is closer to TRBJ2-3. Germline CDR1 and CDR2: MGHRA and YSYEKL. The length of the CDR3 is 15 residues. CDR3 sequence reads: CASSQYRGRGQPQYF. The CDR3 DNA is TGCGCCAGCAGCCAGTATAGGGGGCGCGGGCAGCCCCAGTATTTT.

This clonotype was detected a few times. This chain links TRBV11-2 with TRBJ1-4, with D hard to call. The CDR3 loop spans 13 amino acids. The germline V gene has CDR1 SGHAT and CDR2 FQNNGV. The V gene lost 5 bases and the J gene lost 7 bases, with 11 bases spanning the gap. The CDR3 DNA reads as TGTGCCAGCAGCGATTATGAGGGTGAAAAACTGTTTTTT. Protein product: CASSDYEGEKLFF.

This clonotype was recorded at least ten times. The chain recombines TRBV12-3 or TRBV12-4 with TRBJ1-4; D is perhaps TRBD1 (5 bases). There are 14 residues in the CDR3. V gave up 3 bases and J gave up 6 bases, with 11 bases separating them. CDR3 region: CASSLAGTDEKLFF. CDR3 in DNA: TGTGCCAGCAGTTTGGCAGGGACGGATGAAAAACTGTTTTTT.

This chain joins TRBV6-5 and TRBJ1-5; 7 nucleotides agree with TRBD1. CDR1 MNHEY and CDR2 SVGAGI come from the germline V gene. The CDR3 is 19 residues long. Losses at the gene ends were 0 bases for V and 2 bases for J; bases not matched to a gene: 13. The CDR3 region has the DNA TGTGCCAGCAGTTACTCCCTATCTCCAGGGGGTAAGGGCAATCAGCCCCAGCATTTT. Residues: CASSYSLSPGGKGNQPQHF.

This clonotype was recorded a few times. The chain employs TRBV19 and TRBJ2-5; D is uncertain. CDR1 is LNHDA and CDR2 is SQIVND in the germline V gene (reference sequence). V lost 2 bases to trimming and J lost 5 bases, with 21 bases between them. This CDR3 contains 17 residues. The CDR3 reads CASSILPAAANLETQYF. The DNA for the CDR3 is TGTGCCAGTAGTATATTACCGGCGGCAGCCAATCTGGAGACCCAGTACTTC.

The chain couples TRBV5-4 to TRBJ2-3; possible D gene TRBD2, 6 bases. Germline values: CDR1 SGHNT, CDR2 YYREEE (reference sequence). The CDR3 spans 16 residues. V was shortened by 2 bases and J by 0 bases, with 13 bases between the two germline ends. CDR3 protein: CASSFRLETSTDTQYF. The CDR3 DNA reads TGTGCCAGCAGCTTTCGACTAGAAACTAGCACAGATACGCAGTATTTT. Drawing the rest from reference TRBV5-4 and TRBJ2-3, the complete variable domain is ETGVTQSPTHLIKTRGQQVTLRCSSQSGHNTVSWYQQALGQGPQFIFQYYREEENGRGNFPPRFSGLQFPNYSSELNVNALELDDSALYLCASSFRLETSTDTQYFGPGTRLTVL.

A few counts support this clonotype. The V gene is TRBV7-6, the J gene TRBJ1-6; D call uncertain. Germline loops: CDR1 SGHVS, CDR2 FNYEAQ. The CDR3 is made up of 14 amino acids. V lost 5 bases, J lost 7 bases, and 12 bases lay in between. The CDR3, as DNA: TGTGCCAGCAGCCACCACGAGGCCAATTCACCCCTCCACTTT. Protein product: CASSHHEANSPLHF.

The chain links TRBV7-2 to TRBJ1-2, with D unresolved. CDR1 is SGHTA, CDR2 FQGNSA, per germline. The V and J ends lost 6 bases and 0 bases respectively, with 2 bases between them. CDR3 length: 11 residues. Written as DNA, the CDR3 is TGTGCCAGCAGAGCTAACTATGGCTACACCTTC. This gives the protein CASRANYGYTF.

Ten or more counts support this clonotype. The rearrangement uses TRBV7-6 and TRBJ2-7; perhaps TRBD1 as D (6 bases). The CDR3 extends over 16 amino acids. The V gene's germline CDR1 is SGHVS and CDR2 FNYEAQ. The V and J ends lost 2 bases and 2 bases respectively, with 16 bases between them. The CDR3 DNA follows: TGTGCCAGCAGCTTACGTTCAGGGGCCGGGACCTACGAGCAGTACTTC. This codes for CASSLRSGAGTYEQYF.